A selection of T cell receptor beta chains follows, all from one sample in a study of shared clonotypes between healthy human individuals. The assay was immunoSEQ multiplex PCR, and TCRdb's table has in-frame clones only and misses some. The sample comprises about 560,000 clones, roughly 79% of which are singletons, and 9.5% to 15% rests with the top ten. The sample consisted of PBMCs. The receptors shown here come from a woman between 40 and 50 years old in good health. Some clones in this sample may be carry-over from other donors' samples. Each CDR3 is given with its conserved first and last residue. Each record gives: V gene, D gene, J gene, clone size, CDR3 protein, CDR3 DNA. The D gene is left open where the match is weak. Some rows mark clone size as missing; the rest say once, few, many or name a class of expanded clone.

v_gene: TRBV5-1
d_gene: TRBD2
j_gene: TRBJ2-3
abundance: .
CDR3aa: CASSLLAGADTQYF
CDR3nt: TGCGCCAGCAGCTTGTTGGCGGGAGCAGATACGCAGTATTTT

v_gene: TRBV5-1
d_gene: TRBD1
j_gene: TRBJ2-7
abundance: .
CDR3aa: CASSLTTGSSYEQYF
CDR3nt: TGCGCCAGCAGCTTGACGACAGGGTCCTCCTACGAGCAGTACTTC

v_gene: TRBV30
d_gene: TRBD1
j_gene: TRBJ1-5
abundance: .
CDR3aa: CAWSTTGTGGDQPQHF
CDR3nt: TGTGCCTGGAGTACCACCGGGACAGGGGGCGACCAGCCCCAGCATTTT

v_gene: TRBV6-4
d_gene: TRBD2
j_gene: TRBJ2-7
abundance: .
CDR3aa: CASSERAGGAEQYF
CDR3nt: TGTGCCAGCAGTGAAAGAGCGGGAGGAGCCGAGCAGTACTTC

v_gene: TRBV23-1
d_gene: .
j_gene: TRBJ2-4
abundance: .
CDR3aa: CASRGYRNIQYF
CDR3nt: TGCGCCAGCCGGGGATACCGAAACATTCAGTACTTC

v_gene: TRBV19
d_gene: .
j_gene: TRBJ1-2
abundance: few
CDR3aa: CASSPPRGHYGYTF
CDR3nt: TGTGCCAGTAGTCCCCCCAGGGGCCACTATGGCTACACCTTC

v_gene: TRBV28
d_gene: .
j_gene: TRBJ2-7
abundance: .
CDR3aa: CASSLMRREQYF
CDR3nt: TGTGCCAGCAGTTTAATGAGGCGCGAGCAGTACTTC

v_gene: TRBV6-6
d_gene: .
j_gene: TRBJ2-7
abundance: .
CDR3aa: CASSYFAGSSYEQYF
CDR3nt: TGTGCCAGCAGTTACTTTGCGGGCAGCTCCTACGAGCAGTACTTC

v_gene: TRBV27
d_gene: .
j_gene: TRBJ1-2
abundance: .
CDR3aa: CASSWPGESGYTF
CDR3nt: TGCGCCAGCAGTTGGCCAGGGGAGAGTGGCTACACCTTC

v_gene: TRBV4-1
d_gene: TRBD2
j_gene: TRBJ2-1
abundance: few
CDR3aa: CASSQELAGGWNEQFF
CDR3nt: TGCGCCAGCAGCCAAGAACTAGCGGGAGGATGGAATGAGCAGTTCTTC

v_gene: TRBV7-2
d_gene: .
j_gene: TRBJ1-2
abundance: .
CDR3aa: CASSLDPGANYGYTF
CDR3nt: TGTGCCAGCAGCTTAGATCCGGGGGCAAACTATGGCTACACCTTC

v_gene: TRBV18
d_gene: TRBD2
j_gene: TRBJ2-7
abundance: few
CDR3aa: CASSPRTSGNPYEQYF
CDR3nt: TGTGCCAGCTCACCAAGGACTAGCGGAAACCCCTACGAGCAGTACTTC

v_gene: TRBV9
d_gene: .
j_gene: TRBJ1-1
abundance: .
CDR3aa: CASSVAEGRPSTEAFF
CDR3nt: TGTGCCAGCAGCGTAGCCGAGGGGCGGCCGAGCACTGAAGCTTTCTTT

v_gene: TRBV30
d_gene: .
j_gene: TRBJ2-5
abundance: .
CDR3aa: CAWTQSQETQYF
CDR3nt: TGTGCCTGGACTCAGAGCCAAGAGACCCAGTACTTC

v_gene: TRBV18
d_gene: .
j_gene: TRBJ1-1
abundance: .
CDR3aa: CASSPQGDTEAFF
CDR3nt: TGTGCCAGCTCACCTCAGGGTGACACTGAAGCTTTCTTT

v_gene: TRBV27
d_gene: .
j_gene: TRBJ2-7
abundance: .
CDR3aa: CASSFPGGPASYEQYF
CDR3nt: TGTGCCAGCAGTTTCCCCGGGGGACCGGCATCCTATGAGCAGTACTTC

v_gene: TRBV7-3
d_gene: TRBD1
j_gene: TRBJ2-1
abundance: .
CDR3aa: CASSFGQGYNEQFF
CDR3nt: TGTGCCAGCAGCTTTGGACAGGGGTACAATGAGCAGTTCTTC

v_gene: TRBV29-1
d_gene: .
j_gene: TRBJ1-1
abundance: few
CDR3aa: CSVESVQGSTEAFF
CDR3nt: TGCAGCGTTGAATCTGTCCAGGGCAGCACTGAAGCTTTCTTT

v_gene: TRBV6-4
d_gene: .
j_gene: TRBJ1-1
abundance: .
CDR3aa: CASSNGADTEAFF
CDR3nt: TGTGCCAGCAGTAACGGGGCGGACACTGAAGCTTTCTTT

v_gene: TRBV18
d_gene: .
j_gene: TRBJ2-5
abundance: few
CDR3aa: CASSPPGEVAQYF
CDR3nt: TGTGCCAGCTCACCCCCTGGGGAAGTGGCCCAGTACTTC

v_gene: TRBV9
d_gene: TRBD2
j_gene: TRBJ2-1
abundance: .
CDR3aa: CASSVGSGSLHEQFF
CDR3nt: TGTGCCAGCAGCGTAGGGAGCGGGAGCCTTCATGAGCAGTTCTTC

v_gene: TRBV29-1
d_gene: TRBD2
j_gene: TRBJ2-1
abundance: once
CDR3aa: CSVYSGTSSYNEQFF
CDR3nt: TGCAGCGTTTATAGCGGGACGAGCTCCTACAATGAGCAGTTCTTC